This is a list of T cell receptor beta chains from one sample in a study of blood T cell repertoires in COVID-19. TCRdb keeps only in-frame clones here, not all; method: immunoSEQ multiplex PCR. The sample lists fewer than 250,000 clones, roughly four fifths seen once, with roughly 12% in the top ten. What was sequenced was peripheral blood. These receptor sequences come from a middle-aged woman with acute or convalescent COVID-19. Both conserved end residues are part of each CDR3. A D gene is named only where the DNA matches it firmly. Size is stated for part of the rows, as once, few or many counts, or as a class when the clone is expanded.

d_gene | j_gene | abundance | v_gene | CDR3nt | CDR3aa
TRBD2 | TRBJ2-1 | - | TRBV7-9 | TGTGCCAGCAGCTTTAGCGGGAGTCCCCTGTTCTTC | CASSFSGSPLFF
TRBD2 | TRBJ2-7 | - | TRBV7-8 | TGTGCCAGCAGCGAAGGACTAGCCGGGAGCTCCTACGAGCAGTACTTC | CASSEGLAGSSYEQYF
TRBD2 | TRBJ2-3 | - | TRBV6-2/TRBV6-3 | TGTGCCAGCAGTTTCGGACTAGCGGGCACAGATACGCAGTATTTT | CASSFGLAGTDTQYF
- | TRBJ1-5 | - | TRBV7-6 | TGTGCCAGCAGCTTAGACAGGGAAGGGCAGCCCCAGCATTTT | CASSLDREGQPQHF
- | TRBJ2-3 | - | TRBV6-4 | TGTGCCAGCAGTGCGGGCCGGGTACTAGCTGGCACAGATACGCAGTATTTT | CASSAGRVLAGTDTQYF
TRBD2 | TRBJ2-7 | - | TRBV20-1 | TGCAGTGCTAGTCCATTAGGCGGGAGTGATTCCTACGAGCAGTACTTC | CSASPLGGSDSYEQYF
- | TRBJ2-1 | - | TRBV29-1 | TGCAGCGCGCCGGCGCTGACTCGGACTACCTCCTACAATGAGCAGTTCTTC | CSAPALTRTTSYNEQFF
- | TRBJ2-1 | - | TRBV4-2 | TGTGCCAGCAGCCATAGAGGTAGAGGGTTCTTC | CASSHRGRGFF
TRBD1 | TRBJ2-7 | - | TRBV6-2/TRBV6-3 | TGTGCCAGCAGTTACGCACAACAGGGGAGCGAGCAGTACTTC | CASSYAQQGSEQYF
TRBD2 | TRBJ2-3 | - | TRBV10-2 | TGCGCCAGCAGTGGGGCGGGGGAGTTCACAGATACGCAGTATTTT | CASSGAGEFTDTQYF
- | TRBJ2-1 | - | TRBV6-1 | TGTGCCAGCAGTGAAGGAGCGGTACAATACAATGAGCAGTTCTTC | CASSEGAVQYNEQFF
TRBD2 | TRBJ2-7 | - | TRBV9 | TGTGCCAGCAGCGTAGATCCTAGCGGGAGCTACGAGCAGTACTTC | CASSVDPSGSYEQYF
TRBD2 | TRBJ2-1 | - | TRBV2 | TGTGCCAGCAGTGAAGCAAAGCGGGGACTCAATGAGCAGTTCTTC | CASSEAKRGLNEQFF
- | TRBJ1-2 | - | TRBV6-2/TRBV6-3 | TGTGCCAGCAGTTACTCGGAGGAAAGACGGATCTATGGCTACACCTTC | CASSYSEERRIYGYTF
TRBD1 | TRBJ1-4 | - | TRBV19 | TGTGCCAGTAGATCCACAGGGGAGGTTAATGAAAAACTGTTTTTT | CASRSTGEVNEKLFF
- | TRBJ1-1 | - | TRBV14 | TGTGCCAGCAGCCAAGTTGTAGGGGTGGGCGCTGAAGCTTTCTTT | CASSQVVGVGAEAFF
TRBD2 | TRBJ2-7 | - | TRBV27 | TGTGCCAGCGGAACCAGGAACGGGGTACGACTAGCGGGCTTCTACGAGCAGTACTTC | CASGTRNGVRLAGFYEQYF
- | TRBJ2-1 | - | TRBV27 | TGTGCCAGCAGGCAGGGACTTATATACAATGAGCAGTTCTTC | CASRQGLIYNEQFF
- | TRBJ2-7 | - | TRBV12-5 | TGTGCTAGTGGTTTGGTATCCTCAGGACAGAATACTAACAGATCCTACGAGCAGTACTTC | CASGLVSSGQNTNRSYEQYF
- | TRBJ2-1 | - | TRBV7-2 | TGTGCCAGCAGCTCCGGCGGGGAGCAGTTCTTC | CASSSGGEQFF
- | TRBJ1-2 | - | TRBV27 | TGTGCCAGCAGTTATAGACCAGAGGTGAATGGCTACACCTTC | CASSYRPEVNGYTF
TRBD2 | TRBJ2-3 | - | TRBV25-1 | TGTGCCAGCCTAGCGGACACGAATACGCAGTATTTT | CASLADTNTQYF
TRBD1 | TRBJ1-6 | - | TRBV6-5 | TGTGCCAGTTTGACAGGGAGCTCCTATAATTCACCCCTCCACTTT | CASLTGSSYNSPLHF
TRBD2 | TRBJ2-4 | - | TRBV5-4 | TGTGCCAGCAGCCCAGAGCTAGCGGGAGCTCTTGGCAAAAACATTCAGTACTTC | CASSPELAGALGKNIQYF
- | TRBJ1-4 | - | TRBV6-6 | TGTGCCAGCAGCCCCGCGGTGGCAGGGATCTTGATGGAACTGTTTTTT | CASSPAVAGILMELFF
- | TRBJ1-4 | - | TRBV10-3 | TGTGCCATCAGTGAACAGCAGATAAATGAAAAACTGTTTTTT | CAISEQQINEKLFF
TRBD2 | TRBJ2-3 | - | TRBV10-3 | TGTGCCATCAGTGACCGGCGGGGGGCGACGAGTTCAGATACGCAGTATTTT | CAISDRRGATSSDTQYF
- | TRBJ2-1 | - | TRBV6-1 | TGTGCCAGCAGTGAAGCGCTATCGGGGGAGCAGTTCTTC | CASSEALSGEQFF
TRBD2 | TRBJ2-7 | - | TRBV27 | TGTGCCAGCAGTTTGGCGGGGGACTACGAGCAGTACTTC | CASSLAGDYEQYF
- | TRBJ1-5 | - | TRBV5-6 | TGTGCCAGCAGCTTGAAGGGGCGAGACAATCAGCCCCAGCATTTT | CASSLKGRDNQPQHF
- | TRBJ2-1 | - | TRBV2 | TGTGCCAGCACCGCCCCGACAGCCAATGAGCAGTTCTTC | CASTAPTANEQFF
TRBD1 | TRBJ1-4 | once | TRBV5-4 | TGTGCCAGCAGCTTGGACAGGGGGGAGGAAAAACTGTTTTTT | CASSLDRGEEKLFF
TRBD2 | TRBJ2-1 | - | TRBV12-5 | TGTGCTAGTGGTTTGGTAACTAGCGGGAACTCCTACAATGAGCAGTTCTTC | CASGLVTSGNSYNEQFF
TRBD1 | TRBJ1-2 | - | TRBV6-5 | TGTGCCAGCGATGACAGGGAGAACTATGGCTACACCTTC | CASDDRENYGYTF
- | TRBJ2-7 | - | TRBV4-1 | TGCGCCAGCAGCCAGCAGGACAGCTCCTACGAGCAGTACTTC | CASSQQDSSYEQYF
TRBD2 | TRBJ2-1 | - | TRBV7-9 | TGTGCCAGCAGCTCAGTGGGACTACGAAATGAGCAGTTCTTC | CASSSVGLRNEQFF
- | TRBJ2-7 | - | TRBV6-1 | TGTGCCAGCAGTGACAGGAATTTGGCTCAAAACTTC | CASSDRNLAQNF
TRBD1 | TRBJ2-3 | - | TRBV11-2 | TGTGCCAGCAGCTTAGGGGACAGGGATGCAGATACGCAGTATTTT | CASSLGDRDADTQYF
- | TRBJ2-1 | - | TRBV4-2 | TGTGCCAGCAGCCATCCCCTGGGGGGGCTCTCCTACAATGAGCAGTTCTTC | CASSHPLGGLSYNEQFF
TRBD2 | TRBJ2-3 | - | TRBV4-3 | TGCGCCAGCAGCCAAGGACTAGCGCCAACAGATACGCAGTATTTT | CASSQGLAPTDTQYF
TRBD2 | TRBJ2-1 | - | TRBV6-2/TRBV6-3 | TGTGCCAGCAGTTACTCCCTAGCGGGAGGTTATGAGCAGTTCTTC | CASSYSLAGGYEQFF
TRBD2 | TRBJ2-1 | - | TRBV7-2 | TGTGCCAGCAGCTATAGCGGGGGCTTCTACAATGAGCAGTTCTTC | CASSYSGGFYNEQFF
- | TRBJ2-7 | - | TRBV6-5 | TGTGCCAGCAAATGGGCGAGCTCCTACGAGCAGTACTTC | CASKWASSYEQYF
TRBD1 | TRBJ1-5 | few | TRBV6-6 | TGTGCCAGCAGTTCGGGGACAGGCCTTCTCAATCAGCCCCAGCATTTT | CASSSGTGLLNQPQHF
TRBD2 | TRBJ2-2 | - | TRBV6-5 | TGTGCCAGCTTCCGATGGGCTAGCGGGAGCCGGGAGCTGTTTTTT | CASFRWASGSRELFF
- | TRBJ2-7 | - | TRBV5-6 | TGTGCCAGCAGCTCAGGGGACCTGAAGTACCACGAGCAGTACTTC | CASSSGDLKYHEQYF
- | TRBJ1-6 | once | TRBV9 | TGTGCCAGCACCCCCTCGGGGGATCGGAATTCACCCCTCCACTTT | CASTPSGDRNSPLHF
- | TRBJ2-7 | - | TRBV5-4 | TGTGCCAGCAGCCCAGGTCTTACAGATTCCTCCGAGCAGTACTTC | CASSPGLTDSSEQYF
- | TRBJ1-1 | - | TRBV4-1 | TGCGCCAGCAGCCAAGCGAACTTCGGGACACCGAACACTGAAGCTTTCTTT | CASSQANFGTPNTEAFF
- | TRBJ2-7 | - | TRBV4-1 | TGCGCCAGCAGCCAAGTATCAGGGGTCACCTACGAGCAGTACTTC | CASSQVSGVTYEQYF
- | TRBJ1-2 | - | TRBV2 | TGTGCCAGCAGCCAACACGGCCCCCGGGGCTATGGCTACACCTTC | CASSQHGPRGYGYTF
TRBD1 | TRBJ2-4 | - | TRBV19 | TGTGCCAGTAGGGCGGACAGGGGGCTTGCCAACATTCAGTACTTC | CASRADRGLANIQYF
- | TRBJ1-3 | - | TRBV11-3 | TGTGCCAGCAGCCTTGGGGGGGCATCTGGAAACACCATATATTTT | CASSLGGASGNTIYF
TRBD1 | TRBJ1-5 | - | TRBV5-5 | TGTGCCAGCAGCTCAATTCCGGGACAGCTCCATCAGCCCCAGCATTTT | CASSSIPGQLHQPQHF